This T cell receptor (beta chain) was profiled in a study of cytomegalovirus exposure and HLA in healthy donors. The study's findings and limits: Sequencing likely generated an artifact that appeared as a cluster of highly shared sequence variants. Further analysis, carried out later, found HLA-associated TCR beta chains more clonally expanded than equally common other chains.

The PCR was carried out with 60 Vbeta primers and 13 Jbeta primers. Sequencing was performed with immunoSEQ multiplex PCR; in TCRdb, only in-frame clones are kept and a portion is missing. The sample shows around 200,000 clones, around 85% of them seen only once. A note on this clone: Its antigen is not known.

CDR3 length: 11 residues. Between the trimmed V and J ends, which lost 7 bases and 4 bases, there was a span of 7 bases. CDR1 MDHEN and CDR2 SYDVKM come from the germline V gene. The origin of this receptor is a woman between 50 and 59 years old in good health and CMV-seronegative. The V gene is TRBV28, the J gene TRBJ1-2; D possibly corresponds to TRBD1 (5 bases). The sequenced sample consisted of PBMCs. CDR3 amino acids: CASTTGYGYTF. In nucleotides, the CDR3 is TGTGCCAGCACAACAGGCTATGGCTACACCTTC.